This T cell receptor beta chain appears in the sequencing data of a study of blood T cell repertoires in COVID-19. Study information: There were acute and convalescent COVID-19 samples, and they came from the United States, Italy and Spain.

In the original workflow: Estimation of nucleated cell counts relied on the amplification of reference gene primers. Libraries were prepared by immunoSEQ multiplex PCR; TCRdb keeps only in-frame clonotypes and omits some of them. For V, J and clone size, that table is used; D and trimming come from the DNA. Seen here are a few hundred thousand clones, 85% to 90% observed once, and the top ten hold roughly 1%. All enrollees were about 18 to 89 years old and from about 24 US areas. Recovered status in Cohort 3 required two negative PCRs, clearance, or symptom resolution. Trimming shortened V by 1 base and J by 7 bases, and 22 bases separated the two germline ends. The V gene's germline CDR1 is SGHDN and CDR2 FVKESK. The CDR3 contains 17 residues.

The sequence was obtained from a man between 18 and 35 years old who had recovered from COVID-19. The source material was PBMCs or T cells enriched from blood (not recorded which). This chain links TRBV14 with TRBJ1-2, with D uncertain. The chain's CDR3 is CASSQGGKGRSTGGYTF. Here the CDR3 DNA reads TGTGCCAGCAGCCAAGGAGGGAAGGGAAGGAGTACGGGTGGCTACACCTTC.